The 19 T cell receptor beta chains listed next were all sequenced from one sample in a study of blood T cell repertoires in COVID-19. Libraries were prepared by immunoSEQ multiplex PCR; TCRdb keeps only in-frame clonotypes and omits some of them. The sample has more than 150,000 clones, around 73% seen once. The sequenced sample was PBMCs or T cells enriched from blood (not recorded which). The source is a woman aged 50 to 60 who had recovered from COVID-19.

The V call is TRBV7-3, the J call TRBJ2-3; 8 bases map to TRBD1. The CDR3 contains 15 residues. J gave up 4 bases and V 0 bases, and 3 bases lay outside the gene matches. The germline V gene encodes CDR1 SGHTA and CDR2 FQGTGA. CDR3 DNA sequence: TGTGCCAGCAGCTTAACGGCAGGGGGCCCAGATACGCAGTATTTT. Translating gives CASSLTAGGPDTQYF.

The chain couples TRBV28 to TRBJ2-1; 14 bases map to TRBD2. Germline values: CDR1 MDHEN, CDR2 SYDVKM. The CDR3 extends over 19 amino acids. V was pared by 9 bases and J by 6 bases, with 19 bases of the junction left unmatched. Here the CDR3 reads CARGLAGVSLTRTGNEQFF. The CDR3 bases are TGTGCCAGGGGACTAGCGGGAGTCAGTCTTACAAGGACGGGCAATGAGCAGTTCTTC.

The chain carries TRBV10-3 and TRBJ2-1, with D tentatively TRBD2 (6 bases). CDR1 is ENHRY and CDR2 is SYGVKD in the germline V gene. V shed 10 bases and J shed 7 bases, with 17 bases lying between them. This CDR3 comprises 13 residues. The CDR3 bases are TGTGCCACTACCGGGACGGAGGGAAATGAGCAGTTCTTC. Translation gives CATTGTEGNEQFF.

V gene TRBV25-1 combines with J gene TRBJ2-7; D not resolved. V shed 3 bases and J shed 0 bases, with 6 bases lying between them. Per germline, CDR1 MGHDK and CDR2 SYGVNS. The CDR3 is 13 residues long. CDR3 residues: CASSESVSYEQYF. CDR3 nucleotide sequence: TGTGCCAGCAGTGAGTCTGTCTCCTACGAGCAGTACTTC.

This sequence joins TRBV13 and TRBJ2-7; 10 bases are shared with TRBD1. Germline CDR1 and CDR2: PRHDT and FYEKMQ (reference sequence). V trimming: 5 bases; J trimming: 4 bases; junction bases outside the gene matches: 2. The CDR3 is 13 amino acids. CDR3 amino acids: CASSAGQGYEQYF. The CDR3 DNA is TGTGCCAGCAGCGCGGGACAGGGGTACGAGCAGTACTTC.

Only a few counts were recorded for this clone. The CDR3 loop is CASSPATGTSGSFYEQYF. The CDR3 DNA follows: TGTGCCAGCTCACCTGCGACCGGGACTAGCGGGAGTTTTTACGAGCAGTACTTC. This chain connects TRBV18 to TRBJ2-7, with 14 nucleotides matching TRBD2. CDR3 length equals 18 residues. V lost 3 bases to trimming and J lost 4 bases; unmatched junction nucleotides: 11. Germline loops: CDR1 KGHSH, CDR2 LQKENI. Using reference TRBV18 and TRBJ2-7 for the parts outside the CDR3, the full variable domain is NAGVMQNPRHLVRRRGQEARLRCSPMKGHSHVYWYRQLPEEGLKFMVYLQKENIIDESGMPKERFSAEFPKEGPSILRIQQVVRGDSAAYFCASSPATGTSGSFYEQYFGPGTRLTVT.

This sequence joins TRBV2 and TRBJ2-1; 11 positions match TRBD2. CDR3 length equals 16 residues. J gave up 3 bases and V 4 bases, and 5 bases lay outside the gene matches. CDR1 is SNHLY, CDR2 FYNNEI, per germline. The CDR3 region has the DNA TGTGCCAGCAGTGGGCGGGGGACTAGCGGCTACAATGAGCAGTTCTTC. Amino acids: CASSGRGTSGYNEQFF. Full variable domain (outside the CDR3, taken from reference TRBV2 and TRBJ2-1): EPEVTQTPSHQVTQMGQEVILRCVPISNHLYFYWYRQILGQKVEFLVSFYNNEISEKSEIFDDQFSVERPDGSNFTLKIRSTKLEDSAMYFCASSGRGTSGYNEQFFGPGTRLTVL.

The chain links TRBV4-3 to TRBJ2-1; no clear D gene. V shed 3 bases and J shed 7 bases, with 16 bases lying between them. This CDR3 comprises 15 residues. Looked up from germline, CDR1 is LGHNA and CDR2 is YSLEER. Written as DNA, the CDR3 is TGCGCCAGCAGCCACTTCCAAGACCCTAGGAATGAGCAGTTCTTC. This translates into CASSHFQDPRNEQFF.

The chain couples TRBV7-2 to TRBJ2-2, with a weak D call TRBD2 (5 bases). V lost 4 bases and J 5 bases, leaving 8 bases between the germline ends. The germline CDR1 and CDR2 sequences are SGHTA and FQGNSA. This CDR3 region has 13 residues. In DNA form, the CDR3 reads TGTGCCAGCAGCTCGGACTGGACCGGGGAGCTGTTTTTT. Protein: CASSSDWTGELFF. The full variable domain, with the rest looked up from reference TRBV7-2 and TRBJ2-2, is GAGVSQSPSNKVTEKGKDVELRCDPISGHTALYWYRQSLGQGLEFLIYFQGNSAPDKSGLPSDRFSAERTGGSVSTLTIQRTQQEDSAVYLCASSSDWTGELFFGEGSRLTVL.

The rearrangement links TRBV19 to TRBJ2-5; 8 bases align to TRBD2. The germline CDR1 and CDR2 sequences are LNHDA and SQIVND (reference sequence). CDR3 length: 15 amino acids. Trimming at V came to 6 bases and at J to 1 base, leaving 7 bases not matched to a gene. The CDR3 spells CASSRTSQPQETQYF. As DNA, the CDR3 is TGTGCCAGTAGCCGGACTAGCCAACCCCAAGAGACCCAGTACTTC.

The V call is TRBV6-5, the J call TRBJ1-1; D unclear. The CDR3 totals 13 residues. V lost 5 bases and J lost 1, with 8 bases in between. Germline CDR1 MNHEY, CDR2 SVGAGI. Here the CDR3 reads CASSTSGNTEAFF. The DNA for the CDR3 is TGTGCCAGCAGTACATCGGGGAACACTGAAGCTTTCTTT.

The chain employs TRBV28 and TRBJ1-2, with unresolved D. This CDR3 comprises 11 residues. The V gene lost 4 bases and the J gene lost 4 bases, with 4 bases spanning the gap. The germline V gene has CDR1 MDHEN and CDR2 SYDVKM. The CDR3 region has the DNA TGTGCCAGCAGTTCCCGCTATGGCTACACCTTC. This translates into CASSSRYGYTF.

The CDR3 nucleotides read TGTGCCAGTAGTATTGACAGGAGGAGCAATCAGCCCCAGCATTTT. It is translated as CASSIDRRSNQPQHF. The V and J genes are TRBV19 and TRBJ1-5; the D gene is possibly TRBD1 (6 bases). V lost 3 bases and J lost 1, with 10 bases in between. This CDR3 comprises 15 residues. Germline V gene data show CDR1 as LNHDA and CDR2 as SQIVND (reference sequence).

V gene TRBV9 combines with J gene TRBJ1-3; perhaps TRBD1 as D (6 bases). Germline values: CDR1 SGDLS, CDR2 YYNGEE. V dropped 0 bases and J dropped 4 bases, with 14 bases sitting between them. The CDR3 runs to 16 residues. The CDR3 DNA is TGTGCCAGCAGCGTAGGGGCAGGGGCGGACGGAAACACCATATATTTT. Protein product: CASSVGAGADGNTIYF.

The chain recombines TRBV29-1 with TRBJ1-2; the match to TRBD1 covers 9 bases. Germline assignment: CDR1 SQVTM and CDR2 ANQGSEA. The CDR3 loop spans 17 amino acids. V lost 7 bases and J lost 0; bases outside the gene matches: 15. This CDR3 is CSAMNTGTGRANYGYTF. CDR3 nucleotides: TGCAGCGCTATGAATACCGGGACAGGGAGGGCTAACTATGGCTACACCTTC.

This chain connects TRBV18 to TRBJ1-4, with D tentatively TRBD1 (5 bases). The CDR3 extends over 16 amino acids. Trimming took 1 base from V and 0 from J, leaving 9 bases between them. Looked up from germline, CDR1 is KGHSH and CDR2 is LQKENI. The chain's CDR3 is CASSPQGSATNEKLFF. CDR3 DNA: TGTGCCAGCTCACCACAGGGGTCCGCAACTAATGAAAAACTGTTTTTT.

This chain joins TRBV6-5 and TRBJ2-1, with D possibly TRBD1 on 6 matching bases. The V end lost 0 bases, the J end lost 7 bases, and 13 bases lay between the germline ends. Germline CDR1 MNHEY, CDR2 SVGAGI. This CDR3 spans 15 amino acids. CDR3 amino acids: CASSYSNRAMNEQFF. Written as DNA, the CDR3 is TGTGCCAGCAGTTACTCGAACAGGGCTATGAATGAGCAGTTCTTC.

The chain carries TRBV5-1 and TRBJ2-5; 10 positions agree with TRBD2. Germline values: CDR1 SGHRS, CDR2 YFSETQ. The CDR3 length is 15 residues. J was trimmed by 5 bases and V by 0 bases; bases with no gene match: 4. CDR3 in DNA: TGCGCCAGCAGCTTGGAAGCGGGAGGGTGGGAGACCCAGTACTTC. Translated: CASSLEAGGWETQYF. The entire variable domain, with the rest obtained from reference TRBV5-1 and TRBJ2-5, is as follows: KAGVTQTPRYLIKTRGQQVTLSCSPISGHRSVSWYQQTPGQGLQFLFEYFSETQRNKGNFPGRFSGRQFSNSRSEMNVSTLELGDSALYLCASSLEAGGWETQYFGPGTRLLVL.

This clone was observed a handful of times. The chain uses TRBV29-1 and TRBJ2-3; possible D gene TRBD1, 6 bases. The germline gives CDR1 SQVTM, CDR2 ANQGSEA. The length of the CDR3 is 13 residues. Deletions cut 4 bases from V and 4 bases from J, with 12 bases between. CDR3 residues: CSVARGLADTQYF. CDR3 DNA sequence: TGCAGCGTTGCCAGGGGCCTAGCAGATACGCAGTATTTT.